The 4 T cell receptor beta chains presented below share a single source sample, sequenced in a study of molecular identifiers for immune sequencing clone quantification. Using its own MiXCR run on the PCR reads, TCRdb lists one record per CDR3 protein. The sample records hundreds of thousands of distinct CDR3 sequences, approximately 24% being singletons. The source material was naive CD8+ T cells from blood, with Jurkat cell RNA spiked in. The subset: FACS-sorted CD8+CD4-CCR7+CD45RA+ naive T cells. These receptors were taken from a human donor in good health. Some libraries in this study had Jurkat cell RNA spiked in.

Comment on this clonotype: A much more abundant neighbour one base away suggests this may be a read error. The chain is built from TRBV7-6 and TRBJ2-5; the D gene is possibly TRBD1 (6 bases). Germline CDR1 SGHVS, CDR2 FNYEAQ. The CDR3 totals 13 residues. The CDR3, as DNA: TGTGCCGGCAGCTGGGGGCCCAAGGAGACCCAGTACTTC. Its translation: CAGSWGPKETQYF.

DNA for the CDR3: TGTGCCAGCAGTTCGAGACAGGGCGGAAACACCGGGGAGCTGTTTTTT. Translated: CASSSRQGGNTGELFF. J is TRBJ2-2 and V is TRBV27, with 7 positions matching TRBD1. V gave up 4 bases and J gave up 2 bases; unmatched junction bases: 7. This CDR3 contains 16 residues. In germline, CDR1 is MNHEY, CDR2 SMNVEV (reference sequence).

This sequence joins TRBV12-3 or TRBV12-4 and TRBJ1-2, with TRBD1 matching 9 bases. V trimming: 1 base; J trimming: 3 bases; junction bases outside the gene matches: 3. The length of the CDR3 is 15 residues. The CDR3 DNA follows: TGTGCCAGCAGTTTAGACAGGGGGCTCGACTATGGCTACACCTTC. Translating it yields CASSLDRGLDYGYTF.

A word on this clonotype: A much larger clone lies one base from this, so it may be a read error. Here the CDR3 reads CAASGTTNAGELFF. DNA of the CDR3: TGTGCCGCCAGCGGGACTACGAACGCCGGGGAGCTGTTTTTT. The gene calls are TRBV24-1 and TRBJ2-2; 7 positions agree with TRBD2. This CDR3 contains 14 residues. In germline, CDR1 is KGHDR, CDR2 SFDVKD.